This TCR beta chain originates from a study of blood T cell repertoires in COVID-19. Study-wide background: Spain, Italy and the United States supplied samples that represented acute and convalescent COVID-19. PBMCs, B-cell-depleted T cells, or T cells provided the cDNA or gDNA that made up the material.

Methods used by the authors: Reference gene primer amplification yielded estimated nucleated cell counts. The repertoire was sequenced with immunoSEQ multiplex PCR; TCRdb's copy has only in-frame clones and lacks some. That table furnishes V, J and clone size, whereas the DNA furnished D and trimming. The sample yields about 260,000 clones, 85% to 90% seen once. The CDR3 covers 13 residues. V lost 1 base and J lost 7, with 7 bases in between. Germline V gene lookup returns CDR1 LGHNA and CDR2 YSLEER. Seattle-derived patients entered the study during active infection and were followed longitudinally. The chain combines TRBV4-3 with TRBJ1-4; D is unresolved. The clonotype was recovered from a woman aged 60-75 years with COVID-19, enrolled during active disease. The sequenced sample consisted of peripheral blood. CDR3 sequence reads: CASSQGQLEKLFF. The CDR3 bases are TGCGCCAGCAGCCAAGGCCAACTTGAAAAACTGTTTTTT.